The 22 T cell receptor beta chains given below trace back to one sample, sequenced in a study of CXCR3-negative and CXCR3-positive naive CD8 T cells. Whole-study findings and limits: CXCR3-expressing naive cells carried TRB CDR3s more hydrophobic than those of CXCR3-negative naive cells.

It was by 5' RACE with UMI labels that the TRB cDNA libraries were prepared. TCRdb reanalyzed the 5' RACE reads and collapses them to one entry per CDR3 protein, without DNA. This sample carries about 150,000 distinct CDR3 sequences, with 0.49% going to the ten biggest clones. Their antigens remain unidentified. The material sequenced was naive CXCR3+ CD8+ T cells from blood. Subset in this sample: CD45RO-CCR7+CD27+CD95- naive CD8+ T cells expressing CXCR3 (TNR3+). The receptors derive from a human donor in good health. Some clones in this sample may be carry-over from other donors' samples.

J is TRBJ2-1 and V is TRBV13; TCRdb's D call of TRBD1 is untestable without DNA. The CDR3 totals 17 residues. Germline V lookup: CDR1 PRHDT, CDR2 FYEKMQ (reference sequence). The CDR3 sequence is CASSLQGGPRSYNEQFF.

This chain joins TRBV14 and TRBJ1-1. CDR1 and CDR2 (germline): SGHDN, FVKESK. This CDR3 is 12 amino acids long. CDR3 protein: CASSLTAHEAFF.

CDR3 residues: CASSLSSGTGAGTDTQYF. This sequence joins TRBV5-1 and TRBJ2-3; TCRdb lists TRBD1, though no DNA is available to test this call. Looked up from germline, CDR1 is SGHRS and CDR2 is YFSETQ. The CDR3 has 18 amino acids.

The V gene is TRBV12-3 or TRBV12-4, the J gene TRBJ1-1. The CDR3 totals 14 residues. The CDR3 region is CASLGGMENTEAFF.

This rearrangement joins TRBV7-3 to TRBJ1-5; there is no DNA to check the TCRdb D call of TRBD1. Germline V lookup: CDR1 SGHTA, CDR2 FQGTGA. There are 14 residues in the CDR3. CDR3 sequence reads: CASSLTGGREPQHF. The full variable domain, rest sourced from reference TRBV7-3 and TRBJ1-5, is GAGVSQTPSNKVTEKGKYVELRCDPISGHTALYWYRQSLGQGPEFLIYFQGTGAADDSGLPNDRFFAVRPEGSVSTLKIQRTERGDSAVYLCASSLTGGREPQHFGDGTRLSIL.

The CDR3 region is CASSADRGIYGYTF. This chain joins TRBV21-1 and TRBJ1-2; the TCRdb call, TRBD1, lacks DNA for checking. TRBV21-1 represents a pseudogene. The CDR3 loop spans 14 amino acids.

The CDR3 is CASSYTKAGTGELFF. This sequence joins TRBV6-6 and TRBJ2-2; TCRdb picks TRBD2, but there is no DNA to check that call. This CDR3 has 15 amino acids. The V gene's germline CDR1 is MNHNY and CDR2 SVGAGI (reference sequence).

This chain joins TRBV7-6 and TRBJ2-1. The CDR3 covers 17 residues. Germline V gives CDR1 SGHVS, CDR2 FNYEAQ. CDR3 protein: CASSLDWPGTSYNEQFF.

The chain combines TRBV4-3 with TRBJ1-1; there is no DNA to check the TCRdb D call of TRBD1. Germline lookup yields CDR1 LGHNA and CDR2 YSLEER. This CDR3 region has 15 residues. The CDR3 spells CASSQDRGTNTEAFF.

The chain combines TRBV13 with TRBJ2-5; TCRdb returns TRBD1, unconfirmable since there is no DNA. The CDR3 runs to 15 residues. Germline V lookup: CDR1 PRHDT, CDR2 FYEKMQ (reference sequence). CDR3 loop: CASSLVGARQETQYF.

The chain uses TRBV5-1 and TRBJ1-1; TCRdb returns TRBD1, unconfirmable since there is no DNA. The CDR3 is 14 amino acids. In germline, CDR1 is SGHRS, CDR2 YFSETQ. CDR3 sequence reads: CASSTDSVETEAFF. Using reference TRBV5-1 and TRBJ1-1 for the parts outside the CDR3, the full variable domain is KAGVTQTPRYLIKTRGQQVTLSCSPISGHRSVSWYQQTPGQGLQFLFEYFSETQRNKGNFPGRFSGRQFSNSRSEMNVSTLELGDSALYLCASSTDSVETEAFFGQGTRLTVV.

The rearrangement links TRBV20-1 to TRBJ2-7; there is no DNA to check the TCRdb D call of TRBD2. Germline values: CDR1 DFQATT, CDR2 SNEGSKA (reference sequence). The CDR3 consists of 14 residues. The CDR3 here is CSAVTPAGTNEQYF.

The CDR3 spells CASSQVPYDDYGYTF. This chain uses TRBV4-1 with TRBJ1-2; lacking DNA, the TRBD1 call made by TCRdb goes unchecked. CDR1 and CDR2 from the germline V gene are MGHRA and YSYEKL. This CDR3 spans 15 amino acids.

This sequence joins TRBV5-1 and TRBJ2-1. The CDR3 is 16 amino acids. Germline V gene data show CDR1 as SGHRS and CDR2 as YFSETQ. The CDR3 protein is CASSLDLQGSYNEQFF. Together with reference TRBV5-1 and TRBJ2-1, the CDR3 gives the full variable domain: KAGVTQTPRYLIKTRGQQVTLSCSPISGHRSVSWYQQTPGQGLQFLFEYFSETQRNKGNFPGRFSGRQFSNSRSEMNVSTLELGDSALYLCASSLDLQGSYNEQFFGPGTRLTVL.

The chain joins TRBV7-6 to TRBJ2-3; TCRdb lists TRBD2, though no DNA is available to test this call. CDR1 is SGHVS, CDR2 FNYEAQ, per germline. The CDR3 spans 16 residues. The chain's CDR3 is CASSRYSGSSTDTQYF.

This chain joins TRBV15 and TRBJ1-1. Germline V gene sequence: CDR1 LNHNV, CDR2 YYDKDF (reference sequence). CDR3 size: 14 residues. This chain's CDR3 is CATSGRASPHEAFF. Based on the CDR3 plus reference TRBV15 and TRBJ1-1, the full variable domain is DAMVIQNPRYQVTQFGKPVTLSCSQTLNHNVMYWYQQKSSQAPKLLFHYYDKDFNNEADTPDNFQSRRPNTSFCFLDIRSPGLGDTAMYLCATSGRASPHEAFFGQGTRLTVV.

V gene TRBV4-1 combines with J gene TRBJ2-5; TCRdb returns TRBD2, unconfirmable since there is no DNA. Germline V gives CDR1 MGHRA, CDR2 YSYEKL. The CDR3 contains 15 residues. The CDR3 region is CASSQPTSGQETQYF.

This chain joins TRBV5-1 and TRBJ2-7; without DNA, the TCRdb call of TRBD1 cannot be checked. The CDR3 has 12 amino acids. The germline V gene encodes CDR1 SGHRS and CDR2 YFSETQ. The CDR3 loop reads CASSSDSYEQYF.

The chain has TRBV25-1 and TRBJ2-3; the TCRdb D gene call, TRBD2, has no DNA to confirm it. Looked up from germline, CDR1 is MGHDK and CDR2 is SYGVNS. The CDR3 totals 18 residues. The CDR3 sequence: CASSVPVGSGEPTDTQYF.

V is TRBV12-5 and J is TRBJ1-1. The CDR3 is 13 residues long. From germline, CDR1 is LGHNT and CDR2 FRNRAP. CDR3 in amino acids: CASGLGLISEAFF.

The chain is built from TRBV6-5 and TRBJ2-5; TCRdb reports TRBD1, a call that lacks DNA to check it against. Germline V gene lookup returns CDR1 MNHEY and CDR2 SVGAGI. The CDR3 totals 13 residues. CDR3 in amino acids: CASSYRGGETQYF.

This chain links TRBV19 with TRBJ2-1. The CDR3 spans 15 residues. Per germline, CDR1 LNHDA and CDR2 SQIVND (reference sequence). This CDR3 reads CASRRRSQVVNEQFF.